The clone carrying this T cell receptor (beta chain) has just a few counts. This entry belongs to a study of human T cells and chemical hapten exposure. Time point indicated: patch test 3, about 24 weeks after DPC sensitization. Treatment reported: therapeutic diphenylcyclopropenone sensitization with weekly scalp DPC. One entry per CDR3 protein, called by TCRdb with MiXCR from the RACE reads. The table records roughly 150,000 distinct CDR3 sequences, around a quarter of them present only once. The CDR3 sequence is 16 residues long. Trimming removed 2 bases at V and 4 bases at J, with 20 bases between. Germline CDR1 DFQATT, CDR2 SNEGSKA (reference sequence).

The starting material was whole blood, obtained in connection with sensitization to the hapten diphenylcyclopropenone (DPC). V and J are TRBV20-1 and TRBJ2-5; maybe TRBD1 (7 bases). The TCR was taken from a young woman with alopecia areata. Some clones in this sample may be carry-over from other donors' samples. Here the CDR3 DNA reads TGCAGTGCTAGATCGGATCAGGGGGGCGATAGAGAGACCCAGTACTTC. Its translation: CSARSDQGGDRETQYF.